This T cell receptor beta chain derives from a study of T cell responses to AZD1222 COVID-19 vaccine. Overall study results and limits: Mostly white British, mostly female donors; authors suggested clonal diversity may be underestimated.

This CDR3 is 12 amino acids long. Per germline, CDR1 SEHNR and CDR2 FQNEAQ (reference sequence). Profiled with immunoSEQ multiplex PCR; TCRdb holds only in-frame clones, not every one. In the table there are more than 85,000 clones, around 85% of which are singletons. Concerning this clone itself: Antigen unknown. Mismatch with germline at one junction end may stem from a read error.

The rearrangement links TRBV7-9 to TRBJ2-7; D perhaps matches TRBD1 (5 bases). The material sequenced was peripheral blood, taken 28 days after the second AZD1222 dose. This sequence was found in an adult who received the AZD1222 COVID-19 vaccine. CDR3 sequence reads: CASSLQTVPMNF. CDR3 DNA sequence: TGTGCCAGCAGCTTACAGACAGTCCCCATGAACTTC.